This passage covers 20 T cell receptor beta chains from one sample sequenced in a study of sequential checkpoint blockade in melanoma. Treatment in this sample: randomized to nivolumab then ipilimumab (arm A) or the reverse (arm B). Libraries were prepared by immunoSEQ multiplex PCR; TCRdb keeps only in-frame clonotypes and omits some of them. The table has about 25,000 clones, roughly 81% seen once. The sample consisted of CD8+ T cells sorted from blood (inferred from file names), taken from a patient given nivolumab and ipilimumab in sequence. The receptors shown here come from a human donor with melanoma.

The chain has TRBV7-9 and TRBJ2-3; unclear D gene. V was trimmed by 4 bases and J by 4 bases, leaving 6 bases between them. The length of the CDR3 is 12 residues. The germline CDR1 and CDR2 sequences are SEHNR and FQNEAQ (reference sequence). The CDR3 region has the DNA TGTGCCAGCAGCTCCCATCCAGATACGCAGTATTTT. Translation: CASSSHPDTQYF.

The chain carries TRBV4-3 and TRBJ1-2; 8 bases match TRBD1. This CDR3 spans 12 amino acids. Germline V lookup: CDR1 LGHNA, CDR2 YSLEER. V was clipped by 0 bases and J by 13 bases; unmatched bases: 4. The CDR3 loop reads CASSQESGGLTF. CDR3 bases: TGCGCCAGCAGCCAAGAGTCAGGGGGCCTCACCTTC.

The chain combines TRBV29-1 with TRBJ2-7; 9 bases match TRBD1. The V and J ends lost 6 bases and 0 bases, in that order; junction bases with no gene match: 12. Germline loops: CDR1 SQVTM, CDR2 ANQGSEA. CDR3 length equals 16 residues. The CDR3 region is CSVQLAAQGASYEQYF. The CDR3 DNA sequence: TGCAGCGTGCAACTCGCCGCACAGGGGGCCTCCTACGAGCAGTACTTC.

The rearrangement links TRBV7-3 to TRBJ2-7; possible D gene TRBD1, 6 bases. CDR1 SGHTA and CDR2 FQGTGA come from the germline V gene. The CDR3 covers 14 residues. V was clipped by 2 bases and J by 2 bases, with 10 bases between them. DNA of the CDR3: TGTGCCAGCAGCTTATTAGGGGGAGCCTACGAGCAGTACTTC. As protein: CASSLLGGAYEQYF.

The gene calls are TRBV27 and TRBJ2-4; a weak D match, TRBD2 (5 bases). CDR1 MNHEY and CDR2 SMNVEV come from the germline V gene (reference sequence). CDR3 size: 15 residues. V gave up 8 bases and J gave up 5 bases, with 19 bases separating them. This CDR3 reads CASSPSAATQNIQYF. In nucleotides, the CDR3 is TGTGCCAGCTCCCCATCAGCGGCTACGCAAAACATTCAGTACTTC.

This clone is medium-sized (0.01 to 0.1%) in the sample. CDR3 region: CASSETTGTGGGREAFF. CDR3 DNA: TGTGCCAGCAGCGAGACCACCGGGACAGGGGGCGGAAGGGAAGCTTTCTTT. The chain combines TRBV9 with TRBJ1-1; 12 bases line up with TRBD1. Germline CDR1 is SGDLS and CDR2 is YYNGEE. The CDR3 runs to 17 residues. Losses at the gene ends were 3 bases for V and 8 bases for J; bases not matched to a gene: 14.

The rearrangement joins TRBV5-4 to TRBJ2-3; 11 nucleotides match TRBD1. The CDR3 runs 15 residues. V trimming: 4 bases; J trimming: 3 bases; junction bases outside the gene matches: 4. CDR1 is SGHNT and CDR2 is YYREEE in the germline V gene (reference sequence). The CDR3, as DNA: TGTGCCAGCAGCCACCGGGACAGGGGGACAGATACGCAGTATTTT. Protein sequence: CASSHRDRGTDTQYF.

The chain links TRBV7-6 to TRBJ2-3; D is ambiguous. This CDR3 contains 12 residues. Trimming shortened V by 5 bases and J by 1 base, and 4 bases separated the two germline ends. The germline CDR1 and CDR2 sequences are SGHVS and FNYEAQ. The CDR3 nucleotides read TGTGCCAGCAGCCCAGGCACAGATACGCAGTATTTT. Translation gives CASSPGTDTQYF. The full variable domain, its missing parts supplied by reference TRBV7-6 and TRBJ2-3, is GAGVSQSPRYKVTKRGQDVALRCDPISGHVSLYWYRQALGQGPEFLTYFNYEAQQDKSGLPNDRFSAERPEGSISTLTIQRTEQRDSAMYRCASSPGTDTQYFGPGTRLTVL.

This CDR3 reads CASSRGSGELFF. The CDR3 nucleotides are TGTGCCAGCAGCAGGGGGTCCGGGGAGCTGTTTTTT. The rearrangement uses TRBV7-9 and TRBJ2-2; the D gene is possibly TRBD1 (6 bases). CDR1 is SEHNR and CDR2 is FQNEAQ in the germline V gene (reference sequence). The CDR3 sequence is 12 residues long. V lost 5 bases and J 6 bases, leaving 7 bases between the germline ends.

The CDR3 sequence: CASSSRQGQEETQYF. The CDR3 DNA reads TGTGCCAGCAGCTCTAGACAGGGTCAAGAAGAGACCCAGTACTTC. The chain combines TRBV7-9 with TRBJ2-5; TRBD1 matches at 7 bases. Germline V gives CDR1 SEHNR, CDR2 FQNEAQ (reference sequence). V lost 4 bases and J lost 3; bases outside the gene matches: 8. The CDR3 sequence is 15 residues long.

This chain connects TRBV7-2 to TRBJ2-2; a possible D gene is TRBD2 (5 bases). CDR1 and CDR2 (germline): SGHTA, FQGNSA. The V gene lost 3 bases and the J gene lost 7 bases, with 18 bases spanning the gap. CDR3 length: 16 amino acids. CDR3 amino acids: CASSLGIRYRDGELFF. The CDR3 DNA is TGTGCCAGCAGCTTGGGGATACGTTATCGGGACGGGGAGCTGTTTTTT.

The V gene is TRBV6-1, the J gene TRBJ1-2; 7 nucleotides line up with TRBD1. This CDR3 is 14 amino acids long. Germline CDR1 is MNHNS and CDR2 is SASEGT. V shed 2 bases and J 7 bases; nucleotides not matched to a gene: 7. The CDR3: CASSELSTGFGYTF. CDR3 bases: TGTGCCAGCAGTGAACTTTCGACAGGGTTTGGCTACACCTTC.

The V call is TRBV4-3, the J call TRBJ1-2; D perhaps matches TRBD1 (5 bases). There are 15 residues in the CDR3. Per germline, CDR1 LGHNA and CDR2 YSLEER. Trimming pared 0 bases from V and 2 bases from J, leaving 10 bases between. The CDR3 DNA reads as TGCGCCAGCAGCCAAGATGTGCGGGGGAACTATGGCTACACCTTC. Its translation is CASSQDVRGNYGYTF.

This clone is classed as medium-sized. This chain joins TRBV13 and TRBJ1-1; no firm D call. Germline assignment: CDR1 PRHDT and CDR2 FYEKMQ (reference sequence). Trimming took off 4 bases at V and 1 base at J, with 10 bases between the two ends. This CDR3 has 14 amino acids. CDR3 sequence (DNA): TGTGCCAGCAGCTATGTTACAGAGAACACTGAAGCTTTCTTT. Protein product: CASSYVTENTEAFF.

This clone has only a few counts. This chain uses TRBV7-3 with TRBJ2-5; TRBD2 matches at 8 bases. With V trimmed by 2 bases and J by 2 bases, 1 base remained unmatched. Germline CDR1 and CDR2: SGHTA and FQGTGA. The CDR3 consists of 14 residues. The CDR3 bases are TGTGCCAGCAGCTTAGCGGGGGGACAAGAGACCCAGTACTTC. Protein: CASSLAGGQETQYF.

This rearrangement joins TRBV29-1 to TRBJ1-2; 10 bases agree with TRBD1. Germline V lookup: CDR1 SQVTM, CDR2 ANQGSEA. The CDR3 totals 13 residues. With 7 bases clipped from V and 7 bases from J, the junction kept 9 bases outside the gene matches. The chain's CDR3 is CSARDRGVPGYTF. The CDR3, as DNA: TGCAGCGCCCGGGACAGGGGAGTTCCTGGCTACACCTTC. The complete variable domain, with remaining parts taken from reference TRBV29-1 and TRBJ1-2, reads SAVISQKPSRDICQRGTSLTIQCQVDSQVTMMFWYRQQPGQSLTLIATANQGSEATYESGFVIDKFPISRPNLTFSTLTVSNMSPEDSSIYLCSARDRGVPGYTFGSGTRLTVV.

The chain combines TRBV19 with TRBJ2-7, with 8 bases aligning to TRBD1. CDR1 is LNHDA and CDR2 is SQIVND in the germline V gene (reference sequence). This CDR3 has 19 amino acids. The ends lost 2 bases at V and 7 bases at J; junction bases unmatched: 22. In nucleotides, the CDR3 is TGTGCCAGTAGTATAAGGCCCTATTTGACAGGGGCCGGGGGTCGGGAGCAGTACTTC. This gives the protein CASSIRPYLTGAGGREQYF.

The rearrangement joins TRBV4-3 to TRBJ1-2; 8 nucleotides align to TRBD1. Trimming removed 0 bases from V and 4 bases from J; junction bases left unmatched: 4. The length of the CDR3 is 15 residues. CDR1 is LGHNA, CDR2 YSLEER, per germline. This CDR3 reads CASSQDPGQAYGYTF. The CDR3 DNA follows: TGCGCCAGCAGCCAAGATCCGGGACAGGCCTATGGCTACACCTTC.

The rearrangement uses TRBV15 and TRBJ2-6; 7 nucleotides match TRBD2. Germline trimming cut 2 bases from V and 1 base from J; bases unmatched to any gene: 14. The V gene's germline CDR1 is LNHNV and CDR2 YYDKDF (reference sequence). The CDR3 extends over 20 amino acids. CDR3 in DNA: TGTGCCACCAGCAGACACTACTGGAGGAGCGGGGATTCTGGGGCCAACGTCCTGACTTTC. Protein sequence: CATSRHYWRSGDSGANVLTF.

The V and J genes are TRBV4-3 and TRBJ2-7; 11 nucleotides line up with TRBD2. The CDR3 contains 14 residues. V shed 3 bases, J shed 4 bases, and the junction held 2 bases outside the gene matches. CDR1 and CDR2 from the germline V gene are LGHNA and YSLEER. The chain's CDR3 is CASSHGTSGYEQYF. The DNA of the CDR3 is TGCGCCAGCAGCCATGGGACTAGCGGATACGAGCAGTACTTC.